This entry lists 12 T cell receptor beta chains sequenced from one sample in a study of CD8 T cells in ankylosing spondylitis. Study-wide points: Fewer than ten highly homologous variants made up a TCR beta motif that seemed to typify ankylosing spondylitis blood.

These receptors have no identified antigens. TCRdb reanalysed the 5' RACE reads using MiXCR and keeps one entry per CDR3 protein. In the table there are some 220,000 distinct CDR3 sequences, just under 7.5% of which are singletons. Sequencing input: blood, either unsorted or a sorted T cell fraction (not recorded which). These receptors originate from a male donor with ankylosing spondylitis.

This rearrangement joins TRBV4-2 to TRBJ2-5, with D tentatively TRBD2 (7 bases). The CDR3 runs 15 residues. Germline V gene lookup returns CDR1 LGHNA and CDR2 YNFKEQ. Trimming pared 0 bases from V and 1 base from J, leaving 9 bases between. CDR3 DNA: TGTGCCAGCAGCCAAGATAGGGGGGGCCAAGAGACCCAGTACTTC. The encoded protein is CASSQDRGGQETQYF.

This clonotype has a count of ten or more. This chain connects TRBV6-1 to TRBJ2-5; D remains unclear. The germline V and J ends were trimmed by 5 bases and 3 bases, with 10 bases remaining between them. From germline, CDR1 is MNHNS and CDR2 SASEGT. The CDR3 is 13 residues long. CDR3 loop: CASSLAREETQYF. The CDR3 DNA reads as TGTGCCAGCAGTCTCGCTAGGGAAGAGACCCAGTACTTC.

This clonotype occurred a few times. This rearrangement joins TRBV6-1 to TRBJ1-3, with TRBD1 as a possible D gene (5 bases). CDR3 length equals 16 residues. V dropped 1 base and J dropped 0 bases, with 10 bases sitting between them. Germline V CDR1 and CDR2: MNHNS, SASEGT. This chain's CDR3 is CASSEEGAFSGNTIYF. DNA for the CDR3: TGTGCCAGCAGTGAAGAAGGGGCTTTCTCTGGAAACACCATATATTTT.

This clonotype was seen repeatedly, ten times or more. The V gene is TRBV13, the J gene TRBJ2-1, with D unresolved. With 0 bases removed from V and 8 bases from J, the gap between germline ends came to 11 bases. Germline CDR1 is PRHDT and CDR2 is FYEKMQ (reference sequence). The CDR3 is 14 amino acids. CDR3 amino acids: CASSLGRGRDEQFF. CDR3 coding DNA: TGTGCCAGCAGCTTAGGCCGTGGGCGCGATGAGCAGTTCTTC.

In the case of this clonotype: A read error is possible here, since a much larger clone lies one base away. The V gene is TRBV28, the J gene TRBJ1-1; 8 nucleotides match TRBD1. The CDR3 is 14 residues long. V trimming: 5 bases; J trimming: 9 bases; junction bases outside the gene matches: 11. CDR1 is MDHEN, CDR2 SYDVKM, per germline. The CDR3, as DNA: TGTGCCAGCAGTCCCCTGCTGGGACAGGTGAAAGCTTTCTTT. This sequence encodes CASSPLLGQVKAFF.

The table lists this clonotype with a few counts. V and J are TRBV12-3 or TRBV12-4 and TRBJ2-7; 12 bases match TRBD2. V shed 1 base and J 4 bases; nucleotides not matched to a gene: 2. This CDR3 is 15 amino acids long. CDR3 sequence: CASSLGGTSGYEQYF. Written as DNA, the CDR3 is TGTGCCAGCAGTTTAGGAGGGACTAGCGGGTACGAGCAGTACTTC.

The table lists this clonotype with a few counts. The rearrangement links TRBV19 to TRBJ2-1, with 7 nucleotides matching TRBD1. V trimming: 5 bases; J trimming: 0 bases; junction bases outside the gene matches: 4. The CDR3 sequence is 15 residues long. The germline V gene has CDR1 LNHDA and CDR2 SQIVND (reference sequence). CDR3 residues: CASSPQGSSYNEQFF. The CDR3 nucleotides read TGTGCCAGTAGTCCACAGGGGAGCTCCTACAATGAGCAGTTCTTC.

This clonotype showed up many times. The chain recombines TRBV4-3 with TRBJ2-1, with 10 bases lining up with TRBD2. V lost 4 bases and J lost 6; bases outside the gene matches: 0. The length of the CDR3 is 13 residues. Per the germline V gene, CDR1 is LGHNA and CDR2 is YSLEER. CDR3: CASSPSGSNEQFF. Here the CDR3 DNA reads TGCGCCAGCAGCCCTAGCGGGAGCAATGAGCAGTTCTTC.

This clonotype was detected many times. The rearrangement joins TRBV6-5 to TRBJ2-7, with TRBD2 as a possible D gene (6 bases). CDR3 length: 13 amino acids. Trimming shortened V by 2 bases and J by 1 base, and 6 bases separated the two germline ends. The germline V gene has CDR1 MNHEY and CDR2 SVGAGI. For the CDR3, the DNA is TGTGCCAGCAGTTACGCGGGATCCTACGAGCAGTACTTC. Translation gives CASSYAGSYEQYF.

This clonotype occurred many times. In DNA, the CDR3 is TGCAGCGGGATGACAGGGAATGAAGCTTTCTTT. Protein: CSGMTGNEAFF. The rearrangement uses TRBV29-1 and TRBJ1-1; 7 nucleotides agree with TRBD1. CDR3 length: 11 residues. The germline V gene has CDR1 SQVTM and CDR2 ANQGSEA. The ends lost 7 bases at V and 7 bases at J; junction bases unmatched: 6.

This clonotype was seen at least ten times. This sequence joins TRBV5-1 and TRBJ2-7; a weak D match, TRBD2 (6 bases). V lost 4 bases to trimming and J lost 0 bases, with 11 bases between them. The V gene's germline CDR1 is SGHRS and CDR2 YFSETQ. This CDR3 has 14 residues. CDR3 in amino acids: CASSPGAASYEQYF. In DNA form, the CDR3 reads TGCGCCAGCAGCCCGGGAGCGGCCTCCTACGAGCAGTACTTC.

This clonotype was seen at least ten times. The chain employs TRBV12-3 or TRBV12-4 and TRBJ2-1; D might be TRBD2 (5 bases). The CDR3 runs 14 residues. Trimming left V 3 bases short and J 10 bases short, with 16 bases between. The CDR3 DNA reads TGTGCCAGCAGTTTGATTGCCCGAGGGAGCGAGCAGTTCTTC. Translating gives CASSLIARGSEQFF.